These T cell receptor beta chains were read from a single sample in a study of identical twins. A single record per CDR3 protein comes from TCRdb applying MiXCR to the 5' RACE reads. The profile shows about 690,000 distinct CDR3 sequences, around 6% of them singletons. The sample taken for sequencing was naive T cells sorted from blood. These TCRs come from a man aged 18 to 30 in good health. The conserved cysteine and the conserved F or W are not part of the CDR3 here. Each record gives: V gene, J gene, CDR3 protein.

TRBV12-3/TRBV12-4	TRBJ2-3	ASSLDFSPSTDTQY
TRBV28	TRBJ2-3	ASSKSGSTDTQY
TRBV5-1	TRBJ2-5	ASSLDGLETQY
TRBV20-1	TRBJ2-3	SAKAGGPTDTQY
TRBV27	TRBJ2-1	ASSPVAGGVNEQF
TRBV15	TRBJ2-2	ATYSTGELF
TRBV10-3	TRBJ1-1	AISESNLGRQQGTEAF
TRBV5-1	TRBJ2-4	ASSLDQSKNIQY
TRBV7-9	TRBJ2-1	ASRLESNEQF
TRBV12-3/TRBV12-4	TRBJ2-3	ASSLRLATDTQY
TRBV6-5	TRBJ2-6	AISSTGAGANVLT
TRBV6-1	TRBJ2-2	ASRNTGNTGELF
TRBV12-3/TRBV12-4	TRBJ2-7	ASSEQGESYEQY
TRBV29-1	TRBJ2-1	SVTPPRAVSYNEQF
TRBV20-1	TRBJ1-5	SAYTPPYSNQPQH
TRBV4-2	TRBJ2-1	ASSQTTLAGAYNEQF